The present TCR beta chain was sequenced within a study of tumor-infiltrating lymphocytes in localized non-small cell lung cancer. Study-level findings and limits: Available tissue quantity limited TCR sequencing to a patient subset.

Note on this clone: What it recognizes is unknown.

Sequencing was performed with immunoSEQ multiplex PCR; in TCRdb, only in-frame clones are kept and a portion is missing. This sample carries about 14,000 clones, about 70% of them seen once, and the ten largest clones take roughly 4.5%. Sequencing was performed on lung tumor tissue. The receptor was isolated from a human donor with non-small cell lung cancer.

In DNA form, the CDR3 reads TGTGCCAGCAGCCAGGGGGCTAGCGGGGCACAAGAGACCCAGTACTTC. This encodes CASSQGASGAQETQYF. The chain employs TRBV4-2 and TRBJ2-5; 9 nucleotides agree with TRBD2. J lost 2 bases, V lost 3 bases, and 7 bases had no gene match. The CDR3 has 16 residues. CDR1 is LGHNA and CDR2 is YNFKEQ in the germline V gene.